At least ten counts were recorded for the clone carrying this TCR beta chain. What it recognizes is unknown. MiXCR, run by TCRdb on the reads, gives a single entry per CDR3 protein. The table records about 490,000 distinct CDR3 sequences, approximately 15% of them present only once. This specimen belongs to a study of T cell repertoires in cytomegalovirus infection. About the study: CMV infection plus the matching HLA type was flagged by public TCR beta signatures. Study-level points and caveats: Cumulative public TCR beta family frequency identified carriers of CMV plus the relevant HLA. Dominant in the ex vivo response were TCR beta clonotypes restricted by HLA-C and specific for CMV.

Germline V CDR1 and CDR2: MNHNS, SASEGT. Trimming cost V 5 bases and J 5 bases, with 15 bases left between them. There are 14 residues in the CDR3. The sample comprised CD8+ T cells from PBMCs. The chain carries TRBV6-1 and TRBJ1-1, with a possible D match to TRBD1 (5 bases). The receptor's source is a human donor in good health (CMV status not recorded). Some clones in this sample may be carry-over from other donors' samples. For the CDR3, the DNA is TGTGCCAGCAGTCCCCAGGGAGGAAGGACTGAAGCTTTCTTT. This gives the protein CASSPQGGRTEAFF.